The source of this T cell receptor beta chain is a study of cytotoxic CD8 clonotypes in ibrutinib-treated CLL. Study-wide findings and caveats: Public clonotypes proved infrequent, and on treatment they shrank or remained steady. Clonality went higher at ibrutinib response and then dropped back toward baseline at progression.

The protocol was immunoSEQ multiplex PCR, while the TCRdb copy is restricted to in-frame clones and leaves out a portion. The sample consists of some 200,000 clones, around 72% of them appearing once. Germline values: CDR1 ENHRY, CDR2 SYGVKD. V shed 2 bases and J shed 1 base, with 11 bases lying between them. The CDR3 runs to 15 residues. In the case of this clone: The target antigen is unknown.

This specimen consisted of PBMCs, obtained after 24 months of ibrutinib treatment. The chain combines TRBV10-3 with TRBJ1-1; D unclear. This clonotype was sampled from a human donor with chronic lymphocytic leukemia. CDR3 coding DNA: TGTGCCATCAGTGAGAATCCGGGTACGAACACTGAAGCTTTCTTT. Its protein is CAISENPGTNTEAFF.